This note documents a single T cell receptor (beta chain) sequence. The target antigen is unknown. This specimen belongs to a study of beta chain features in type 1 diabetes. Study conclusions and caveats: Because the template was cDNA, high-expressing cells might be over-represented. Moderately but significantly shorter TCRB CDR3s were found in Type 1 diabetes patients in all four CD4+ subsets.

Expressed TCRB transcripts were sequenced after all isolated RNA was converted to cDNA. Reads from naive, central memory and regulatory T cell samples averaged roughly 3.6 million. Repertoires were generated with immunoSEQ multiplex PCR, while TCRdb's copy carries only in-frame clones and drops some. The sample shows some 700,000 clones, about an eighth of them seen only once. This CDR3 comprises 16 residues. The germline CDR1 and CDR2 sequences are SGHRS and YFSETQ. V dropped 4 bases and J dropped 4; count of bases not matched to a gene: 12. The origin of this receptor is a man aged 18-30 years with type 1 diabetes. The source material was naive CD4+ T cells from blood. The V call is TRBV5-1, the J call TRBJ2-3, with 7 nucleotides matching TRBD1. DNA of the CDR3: TGCGCCAGCAGCAGAAGGACAGGTGGAGTTTCAGATACGCAGTATTTT. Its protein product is CASSRRTGGVSDTQYF.